This T cell receptor beta chain comes out of a study of T cell changes during pregnancy in multiple sclerosis. Generated by immunoSEQ multiplex PCR, the TCRdb table keeps only in-frame clones and is missing some. Of around 48,000 clones in the sample, about 92% were seen once. Per the germline V gene, CDR1 is KGHSH and CDR2 is LQKENI. CDR3 length equals 16 residues. Losses at the gene ends were 2 bases for V and 2 bases for J; bases not matched to a gene: 6. The TCR comes from a female donor in good health, enrolled as a control in a pregnancy study. The source was CD4+ T cells from peripheral blood mononuclear cells, collected in the second trimester of pregnancy. The rearrangement uses TRBV18 and TRBJ1-3; TRBD1 agrees at 7 bases. CDR3 DNA: TGTGCCAGCTCACCAGGAGGAGACAGGGCTGGAAACACCATATATTTT. Amino acid sequence: CASSPGGDRAGNTIYF.